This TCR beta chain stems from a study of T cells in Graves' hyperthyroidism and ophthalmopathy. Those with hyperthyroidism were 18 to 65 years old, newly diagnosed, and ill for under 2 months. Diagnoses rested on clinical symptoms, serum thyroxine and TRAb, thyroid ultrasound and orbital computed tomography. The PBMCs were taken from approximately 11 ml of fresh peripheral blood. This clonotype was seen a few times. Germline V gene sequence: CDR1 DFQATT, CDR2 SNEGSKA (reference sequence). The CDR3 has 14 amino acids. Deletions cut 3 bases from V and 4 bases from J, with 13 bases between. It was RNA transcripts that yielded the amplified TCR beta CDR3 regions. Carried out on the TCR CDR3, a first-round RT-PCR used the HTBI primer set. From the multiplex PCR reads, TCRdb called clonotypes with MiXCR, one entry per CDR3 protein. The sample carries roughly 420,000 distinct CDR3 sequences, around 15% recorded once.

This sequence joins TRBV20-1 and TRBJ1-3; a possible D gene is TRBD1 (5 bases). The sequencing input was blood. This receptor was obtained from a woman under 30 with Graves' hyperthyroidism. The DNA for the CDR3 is TGCAGTGCTAGTCCGGGGACTTTAGGAAACACCATATATTTT. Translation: CSASPGTLGNTIYF.